This is a list of T cell receptor beta chains from one sample in a study of T cell clonotyping in hematopoietic cell transplantation. Some clones are missing from TCRdb's copy, which holds only in-frame ones; the method was immunoSEQ multiplex PCR. This sample has roughly 7,000 clones, with around 37% found just once. Sequenced here: peripheral blood mononuclear cells, sampled 30 days after allogeneic stem cell transplant. The receptor set was obtained from a female patient between 60 and 69 years old who had an allogeneic stem cell transplant, so the T cells may come from the graft donor. Some clones in this sample may be carry-over from other donors' samples. Each CDR3 is given with its conserved first and last residue. The D gene is left open where the match is weak. Size is omitted from some rows. Given values are once, few, many or a class for expanded clones.

d_gene	abundance	v_gene	j_gene	len	CDR3aa	CDR3nt
-	-	TRBV30	TRBJ1-5	12	CAWSAGNQPQHF	TGTGCCTGGAGTGCAGGGAATCAGCCCCAGCATTTT
TRBD1	few	TRBV4-1	TRBJ1-2	16	CASSLSGEGANYGYTF	TGCGCCAGCAGCCTCTCAGGGGAGGGGGCAAACTATGGCTACACCTTC
TRBD1	-	TRBV30	TRBJ1-2	14	CAWSVRQGGYGYTF	TGTGCCTGGAGTGTACGACAGGGAGGCTATGGCTACACCTTC
-	-	TRBV7-2	TRBJ1-1	13	CASSLVRGGVAFF	TGTGCCAGCAGCTTAGTTAGGGGGGGTGTAGCTTTCTTT
-	-	TRBV9	TRBJ2-2	13	CASAGRNTGELFF	TGTGCCAGCGCAGGGAGGAACACCGGGGAGCTGTTTTTT
TRBD1	few	TRBV11-1	TRBJ1-2	17	CASSPGQVGEESYGYTF	TGTGCCAGCAGCCCGGGACAGGTAGGGGAAGAATCGTATGGCTACACCTTC
-	-	TRBV6-6	TRBJ1-2	11	CAVGGNYGYTF	TGTGCCGTAGGGGGAAACTATGGCTACACCTTC
-	-	TRBV10-1	TRBJ2-7	14	CASSESGGTYEQYF	TGCGCCAGCAGTGAGTCGGGTGGGACCTACGAGCAGTACTTC
TRBD1	-	TRBV4-3	TRBJ2-1	15	CASSQGQGAGNEQFF	TGCGCCAGCAGCCAGGGGCAGGGGGCAGGGAATGAGCAGTTCTTC
-	-	TRBV5-1	TRBJ1-4	14	CASSLGQYNEKLFF	TGCGCCAGCAGCTTGGGACAGTATAATGAAAAACTGTTTTTT
-	-	TRBV30	TRBJ1-1	14	CAWSPGRGNTEAFF	TGTGCCTGGAGCCCGGGACGGGGGAACACTGAAGCTTTCTTT
TRBD1	-	TRBV30	TRBJ1-5	14	CAWSPGTGDQPQHF	TGTGCCTGGAGCCCCGGGACAGGGGATCAGCCCCAGCATTTT
-	-	TRBV30	TRBJ1-2	13	CAWSVRGDYGYTF	TGTGCCTGGAGTGTACGGGGGGACTATGGCTACACCTTC
-	few	TRBV4-3	TRBJ2-7	15	CASSQGTRAGYEQYF	TGCGCCAGCAGCCAAGGGACGCGAGCGGGCTACGAGCAGTACTTC
-	-	TRBV30	TRBJ1-5	14	CAWSVRSGNQPQHF	TGTGCCTGGAGTGTACGGAGTGGCAATCAGCCCCAGCATTTT
-	few	TRBV2	TRBJ1-1	11	CASAYVGEAFF	TGTGCCAGCGCTTACGTGGGTGAAGCTTTCTTT
TRBD1	few	TRBV30	TRBJ2-6	15	CAWSAGGTGANVLTF	TGTGCCTGGAGCGCAGGGGGCACTGGGGCCAACGTCCTGACTTTC
TRBD1	-	TRBV28	TRBJ1-2	13	CASRRGTAYGYTF	TGTGCCAGCAGGAGGGGGACAGCCTATGGCTACACCTTC
TRBD2	few	TRBV30	TRBJ2-5	14	CAWSYERGEETQYF	TGTGCCTGGAGTTATGAGCGGGGAGAAGAGACCCAGTACTTC
TRBD1	-	TRBV14	TRBJ2-7	15	CASSLGTGRSYEQYF	TGTGCCAGCAGCCTCGGGACAGGGAGATCCTACGAGCAGTACTTC